Listed below are T cell receptor beta chains from one sample, sequenced in a study of T cell changes during pregnancy in multiple sclerosis. Sequencing was performed with immunoSEQ multiplex PCR; in TCRdb, only in-frame clones are kept and a portion is missing. Among 60,000 to 75,000 clones, about 93% were seen once, and the ten largest hold 2.5% to 3.5%. The source was CD8+ T cells from peripheral blood mononuclear cells, collected in the second trimester of pregnancy. Receptor source: a female donor with multiple sclerosis, enrolled in a pregnancy study. Both conserved end residues are part of each CDR3. The D gene is left open where the match is weak. Not all rows give a size; the values are once, few, many and, for expanded clones, a class.

abundance	d_gene	v_gene	j_gene	CDR3aa	CDR3nt
-	-	TRBV19	TRBJ2-1	CASSISFPNEQFF	TGTGCCAGTAGTATAAGCTTCCCTAATGAGCAGTTCTTC
-	TRBD1	TRBV4-3	TRBJ1-1	CASSPGTVNTEAFF	TGCGCCAGCAGCCCAGGGACAGTGAACACTGAAGCTTTCTTT
-	TRBD1	TRBV7-8	TRBJ1-1	CASSARDSKNTEAFF	TGTGCCAGCAGCGCAAGGGACAGCAAGAACACTGAAGCTTTCTTT
-	-	TRBV2	TRBJ2-5	CASNEGRLAIILETQYF	TGTGCCAGCAACGAAGGGCGGCTAGCGATTATTCTAGAGACCCAGTACTTC
-	-	TRBV4-2	TRBJ1-4	CASSQGTFRMEDPGNNEKLFF	TGTGCCAGCAGCCAAGGAACTTTTCGTATGGAGGATCCGGGAAATAATGAAAAACTGTTTTTT
-	-	TRBV4-1	TRBJ1-2	CASSRGGGYTF	TGCGCCAGCAGCCGTGGCGGTGGCTACACCTTC
-	-	TRBV6-1	TRBJ1-2	CASLQGSRYGYTF	TGTGCCAGTCTCCAGGGGTCCCGATATGGCTACACCTTC
-	TRBD2	TRBV6-5	TRBJ2-7	CASSYSLAGDEQYF	TGTGCCAGCAGTTACTCCCTAGCGGGAGACGAGCAGTACTTC
-	TRBD1	TRBV5-4	TRBJ1-2	CASSLNRGKDGYTF	TGTGCCAGCAGCTTGAACAGGGGGAAGGATGGCTACACCTTC
-	TRBD1	TRBV4-3	TRBJ2-6	CASSQETGSGANVLTF	TGCGCCAGCAGCCAAGAGACAGGGTCTGGGGCCAACGTCCTGACTTTC
once	-	TRBV21-1	TRBJ2-2	CASSKWRGGTGELFF	TGTGCCAGCAGCAAATGGAGGGGTGGGACCGGGGAGCTGTTTTTT
once	-	TRBV5-1	TRBJ2-1	CASSRTTNEQFF	TGCGCCAGCAGCAGAACTACCAATGAGCAGTTCTTC
-	-	TRBV19	TRBJ2-1	CASSIVAAYNEQFF	TGTGCCAGTAGTATTGTCGCAGCCTACAATGAGCAGTTCTTC